This T cell receptor beta chain emerged from a study of blood T cell repertoires in COVID-19. There are 14 residues in the CDR3. V dropped 4 bases and J dropped 9; count of bases not matched to a gene: 6. Per germline, CDR1 SGHTS and CDR2 YDEGEE. Sequenced by immunoSEQ multiplex PCR; TCRdb stores in-frame clones only, minus some. The sample carries approximately 190,000 clones, around four fifths recorded once. What was sequenced was peripheral blood. V usage is TRBV5-8 and J usage is TRBJ2-1; 11 bases are shared with TRBD2. The sequence was obtained from a woman in her sixties or seventies with active or convalescent COVID-19. The CDR3, as DNA: TGTGCCAGCAGCCAAACTAGCGGGAGAGGTGAGCAGTTCTTC. The encoded protein is CASSQTSGRGEQFF.